This passage covers 25 T cell receptor beta chains from one sample sequenced in a study of liver allograft versus peripheral blood T cells. Turning to the study itself: Comparative analysis was performed on T cell receptor repertoires from transplanted livers and from recipients' peripheral blood.

TCRdb fed the reads into MiXCR, producing one record per CDR3 protein. The sample yields about 15,000 distinct CDR3 sequences, around 20% seen once. Source of these receptors: a human patient who had a liver transplant. Some T cells may have come from the graft donor.

This clonotype was detected many times. The chain combines TRBV6-5 with TRBJ1-6; 10 nucleotides align to TRBD1. This CDR3 is built from 15 residues. After removal of 4 bases from V and 9 bases from J, the junction contained 6 bases not matched to a gene. Germline V gene sequence: CDR1 MNHEY, CDR2 SVGAGI. The CDR3 sequence: CASSWGTGDFSPLHF. CDR3 nucleotides: TGTGCCAGCAGTTGGGGGACAGGGGACTTTTCACCCCTCCACTTT.

A remark on this clonotype: Its ends do not fully match the called genes, so a read error is possible. Here the CDR3 reads CASSLGGYGYTF. CDR3 sequence (DNA): TGTGCCAGCAGTTTAGGCGGGTATGGCTACACCTTC. The rearrangement joins TRBV13 to TRBJ1-2; no reliable D call. CDR3 length equals 12 residues. CDR1 and CDR2 from the germline V gene are PRHDT and FYEKMQ (reference sequence).

This clonotype is categorized as medium-sized. The V call is TRBV5-6, the J call TRBJ1-2, with a tentative D call TRBD1 (5 bases). Trimming took off 3 bases at V and 3 bases at J, with 18 bases between the two ends. Germline V lookup: CDR1 SGHDT, CDR2 YYEEEE. This CDR3 has 16 amino acids. This CDR3 is CASSSSLRDDDYGYTF. The CDR3 region has the DNA TGTGCCAGCAGCTCCTCGCTACGGGACGACGACTATGGCTACACCTTC.

The chain has TRBV15 and TRBJ2-3; perhaps TRBD2 as D (5 bases). This CDR3 spans 13 amino acids. Per germline, CDR1 LNHNV and CDR2 YYDKDF (reference sequence). Deletions cut 6 bases from V and 0 bases from J, with 7 bases between. The CDR3 loop is CATRPGSTDTQYF. In nucleotides, the CDR3 is TGTGCCACCAGACCGGGAAGCACAGATACGCAGTATTTT. Full variable domain (outside the CDR3, taken from reference TRBV15 and TRBJ2-3): DAMVIQNPRYQVTQFGKPVTLSCSQTLNHNVMYWYQQKSSQAPKLLFHYYDKDFNNEADTPDNFQSRRPNTSFCFLDIRSPGLGDTAMYLCATRPGSTDTQYFGPGTRLTVL.

This clonotype was counted only a few times. This chain joins TRBV12-3 or TRBV12-4 and TRBJ1-5, with a weak D call TRBD1 (5 bases). V lost 4 bases, J lost 7 bases, and 8 bases lay in between. The CDR3 covers 12 residues. The CDR3, as DNA: TGTGCCAGCAGTTGGGGGGGACAGCCCCAGCATTTT. Its protein is CASSWGGQPQHF.

In this sample, this clonotype turned up many times. V usage is TRBV24-1 and J usage is TRBJ2-1; TRBD2 agrees at 15 bases. CDR1 and CDR2 from the germline V gene are KGHDR and SFDVKD. J gave up 0 bases and V 3 bases, and 8 bases lay outside the gene matches. The CDR3 spans 20 residues. Here the CDR3 reads CATSDRPGLAGGSSYNEQFF. The CDR3 DNA sequence: TGTGCCACCAGTGATCGACCCGGACTAGCGGGGGGGAGCTCCTACAATGAGCAGTTCTTC.

The V gene is TRBV20-1, the J gene TRBJ1-5, with no clear D. From germline, CDR1 is DFQATT and CDR2 SNEGSKA (reference sequence). V was shortened by 5 bases and J by 5 bases, with 13 bases between the two germline ends. This CDR3 is 13 amino acids long. The CDR3 loop is CSAGEVLDQPQHF. The CDR3 nucleotides read TGCAGTGCTGGGGAAGTTCTGGATCAGCCCCAGCATTTT.

By proportion, this clonotype is medium-sized (0.01 to 0.1%). The chain carries TRBV24-1 and TRBJ1-1; the match to TRBD1 covers 7 bases. Germline lookup yields CDR1 KGHDR and CDR2 SFDVKD. The V and J ends lost 5 bases and 5 bases, in that order; junction bases with no gene match: 10. The CDR3 is made up of 15 amino acids. In DNA, the CDR3 is TGTGCCACCAGTGTTCCCGACAGGGAAGGTACTGAAGCTTTCTTT. It codes for CATSVPDREGTEAFF.

At least ten counts were recorded for this clonotype. This chain uses TRBV10-3 with TRBJ2-7; D may correspond to TRBD1 or TRBD2 (8 bases each). V lost 9 bases and J 12 bases, leaving 24 bases between the germline ends. The CDR3 extends over 13 amino acids. Germline CDR1 ENHRY, CDR2 SYGVKD. CDR3 nucleotides: TGTGCCATAGGATCCGGGACAGGCGGGGGGATGTACTTC. Its translation: CAIGSGTGGGMYF.

The V call is TRBV18, the J call TRBJ2-2; 11 positions agree with TRBD2. The CDR3 extends over 18 amino acids. With 3 bases clipped from V and 0 bases from J, the junction kept 6 bases outside the gene matches. The germline V gene has CDR1 KGHSH and CDR2 LQKENI. The CDR3 spells CASSPLSLAGANTGELFF. The CDR3 coding sequence is TGTGCCAGCTCACCCCTCTCACTAGCGGGGGCGAACACCGGGGAGCTGTTTTTT.

The chain is built from TRBV18 and TRBJ2-7, with 7 positions matching TRBD2. With 4 bases clipped from V and 2 bases from J, the junction kept 11 bases outside the gene matches. Germline CDR1 reads KGHSH; CDR2 reads LQKENI. The CDR3 totals 16 residues. The CDR3 nucleotides are TGTGCCAGCTCACTCTCCGGCGCGGGGGTAGCCTACGAGCAGTACTTC. Translated: CASSLSGAGVAYEQYF.

This clonotype was counted between two and nine times. V gene TRBV7-2 combines with J gene TRBJ1-2; 8 bases are shared with TRBD1. The CDR3 runs 16 residues. J lost 8 bases, V lost 5 bases, and 16 bases had no gene match. Per the germline V gene, CDR1 is SGHTA and CDR2 is FQGNSA. The CDR3 coding sequence is TGTGCCAGCAGCATGAGGACAGGGATGACACGCAAGGGCTACACCTTC. Translating it yields CASSMRTGMTRKGYTF.

At least ten counts were recorded for this clonotype. The chain joins TRBV7-9 to TRBJ1-1; D might be TRBD1 (6 bases). This CDR3 has 15 amino acids. V gave up 0 bases and J gave up 3 bases, with 11 bases separating them. Germline V gene sequence: CDR1 SEHNR, CDR2 FQNEAQ (reference sequence). The CDR3 reads CASSLALGAHTEAFF. CDR3 DNA sequence: TGTGCCAGCAGCTTAGCGTTGGGGGCCCACACTGAAGCTTTCTTT.

Within the sample, this clonotype is medium-sized. J is TRBJ1-2 and V is TRBV18, with D tentatively TRBD1 (6 bases). V dropped 3 bases and J dropped 6 bases, with 17 bases sitting between them. CDR3 length: 15 amino acids. Per germline, CDR1 KGHSH and CDR2 LQKENI. The CDR3 nucleotides read TGTGCCAGCTCACCGTTGGGGGCAGGGGTGAATGGCTACACCTTC. Its translation: CASSPLGAGVNGYTF. Full variable domain (remainder filled in from reference TRBV18 and TRBJ1-2): NAGVMQNPRHLVRRRGQEARLRCSPMKGHSHVYWYRQLPEEGLKFMVYLQKENIIDESGMPKERFSAEFPKEGPSILRIQQVVRGDSAAYFCASSPLGAGVNGYTFGSGTRLTVV.

This clonotype showed up many times. This chain connects TRBV6-5 to TRBJ2-3; D may correspond to TRBD1 or TRBD2 (6 bases each). Trimming shortened V by 6 bases and J by 2 bases, and 15 bases separated the two germline ends. This CDR3 has 15 amino acids. Germline-derived CDR1 and CDR2 are MNHEY and SVGAGI. In DNA form, the CDR3 reads TGTGCCAGCAGCCCCTGGGGGGCCAACACAGATACGCAGTATTTT. This sequence encodes CASSPWGANTDTQYF.

The chain is built from TRBV12-3 or TRBV12-4 and TRBJ1-3; 10 bases fit TRBD1. Trimming cost V 5 bases and J 0 bases; bases outside gene matches: 10. The CDR3 length is 18 residues. The CDR3 DNA reads TGTGCCAGCAGTCACCGGGACAGGGGTTCATACTCTGGAAACACCATATATTTT. It encodes CASSHRDRGSYSGNTIYF.

The J gene is TRBJ1-4, the V gene TRBV11-2; 8 nucleotides match TRBD1. The CDR3 runs to 16 residues. Trimming removed 5 bases from V and 7 bases from J; junction bases left unmatched: 12. The germline V gene encodes CDR1 SGHAT and CDR2 FQNNGV. The CDR3, as DNA: TGTGCCAGCAGCCAGGGGGCGCGATCGAACGGTGAAAAACTGTTTTTT. Protein sequence: CASSQGARSNGEKLFF.

This clonotype is medium-sized. The chain joins TRBV19 to TRBJ1-2; D gene uncertain. This CDR3 has 14 amino acids. V lost 2 bases and J 4 bases, leaving 11 bases between the germline ends. CDR1 and CDR2 (germline): LNHDA, SQIVND (reference sequence). The CDR3 region is CASSISWQLYGYTF. In nucleotides, the CDR3 is TGTGCCAGTAGTATAAGTTGGCAGCTCTATGGCTACACCTTC.

This clonotype has more than one count but fewer than ten. The chain uses TRBV20-1 and TRBJ1-3; a possible D gene is TRBD1 (5 bases). Germline values: CDR1 DFQATT, CDR2 SNEGSKA (reference sequence). Trimming took off 5 bases at V and 5 bases at J, with 19 bases between the two ends. CDR3 length: 15 amino acids. CDR3 protein: CSAAGQSTGRNTIYF. CDR3 nucleotide sequence: TGCAGTGCTGCAGGTCAGTCTACAGGAAGAAACACCATATATTTT.

As for this clonotype: This could be a read error, since a much larger clone is one nucleotide away. This rearrangement joins TRBV19 to TRBJ1-2, with 9 bases matching TRBD1. The ends lost 5 bases at V and 6 bases at J; junction bases unmatched: 4. The CDR3 sequence is 13 residues long. In germline, CDR1 is LNHDA, CDR2 SQIVND (reference sequence). CDR3 loop: CASSARTGDGYTF. The CDR3 DNA reads as TGTGCCAGTAGTGCCAGGACAGGGGATGGCTACACCTTC.

This clonotype came up many times. The J gene is TRBJ1-6, the V gene TRBV6-2 or TRBV6-3; 7 positions agree with TRBD1. CDR1 is MNHEY and CDR2 is SVGEGT in the germline V gene. V dropped 6 bases and J dropped 8; count of bases not matched to a gene: 7. The length of the CDR3 is 14 residues. Here the CDR3 reads CASRSQGVDSPLHF. The CDR3 nucleotides are TGTGCCAGCAGATCCCAGGGGGTAGATTCACCCCTCCACTTT.

Notes on this clonotype: This sequence may be a read error, since a much larger clone differs from it by one base. This chain connects TRBV6-2 or TRBV6-3 to TRBJ1-1; D is possibly TRBD1 (6 bases). V was cut by 2 bases and J by 1 base, with 11 bases left in between. In germline, CDR1 is MNHEY, CDR2 SVGEGT. The CDR3 has 15 amino acids. Written as DNA, the CDR3 is TGTGCCAGCAGTTACGAGTGGGGGCGGAACACTGAAGCTTTCTTT. It codes for CASSYEWGRNTEAFF.

This clonotype is labeled medium-sized. One end of the junction fails to match germline, which may point to a read error. This rearrangement joins TRBV6-1 to TRBJ1-2; the D gene is possibly TRBD1 (6 bases). The CDR3 covers 15 residues. The germline CDR1 and CDR2 sequences are MNHNS and SASEGT. CDR3 nucleotide sequence: TGTGCCAGCAGTCAAGCCCACGGACAGCTCTATGGCTACACCTTC. Amino acids: CASSQAHGQLYGYTF.

This clonotype is labeled medium-sized. This chain uses TRBV29-1 with TRBJ1-2; tentative D call: TRBD1 (5 bases). The germline V and J ends were trimmed by 8 bases and 6 bases, with 13 bases remaining between them. Germline V gene lookup returns CDR1 SQVTM and CDR2 ANQGSEA. CDR3 length equals 11 residues. CDR3 region: CSTVQDHGYTF. CDR3 nucleotide sequence: TGCAGCACGGTACAGGACCATGGCTACACCTTC.

This clonotype was detected ten times or more. The genes are TRBV18 and TRBJ1-5, with TRBD1 matching 7 bases. V trimming: 5 bases; J trimming: 11 bases; junction bases outside the gene matches: 15. CDR1 KGHSH and CDR2 LQKENI come from the germline V gene. The CDR3 runs to 15 residues. Here the CDR3 DNA reads TGTGCCAGCTCAGGGACAGACCAGGGAGTGACAGCCCAGCATTTT. This translates into CASSGTDQGVTAQHF.